Shown below are 7 T cell receptor beta chains from a single sample sequenced in a study of molecular identifiers for immune sequencing clone quantification. A single record per CDR3 protein comes from TCRdb applying MiXCR to the PCR reads. Of 60,000 to 70,000 distinct CDR3 sequences in the sample, about 17% were seen once. The sequenced sample was naive CD8+ T cells from blood, with Jurkat cell RNA spiked in. The subset is: FACS-sorted CD8+CD4-CCR7+CD45RA+ naive T cells. The receptors derive from a human donor in good health. Some libraries in this study had Jurkat cell RNA spiked in.

This clonotype was counted a few times. This chain connects TRBV20-1 to TRBJ2-7; 10 bases align to TRBD2. The germline V gene has CDR1 DFQATT and CDR2 SNEGSKA (reference sequence). CDR3 length equals 15 residues. Trimming took 3 bases from V and 4 from J; bases not matched to a gene: 9. The CDR3 here is CSARPLAGVLYEQYF. In DNA, the CDR3 is TGCAGTGCTAGGCCTCTAGCGGGAGTGTTGTACGAGCAGTACTTC.

This clonotype came up a few times. The rearrangement links TRBV20-1 to TRBJ2-2, with D unclear. V was shortened by 0 bases and J by 6 bases, with 8 bases between the two germline ends. CDR1 is DFQATT, CDR2 SNEGSKA, per germline (reference sequence). CDR3 length: 13 residues. CDR3 bases: TGCAGTGCTAGAGACATAGTATCCGGGGAGCTGTTTTTT. It codes for CSARDIVSGELFF.

With regard to this clonotype: This may come from a read error, since a much larger clone is one base off. This chain links TRBV27 with TRBJ1-3; D gene ambiguous. Germline V gene lookup returns CDR1 MNHEY and CDR2 SMNVEV (reference sequence). CDR3 length: 15 residues. The V end lost 2 bases, the J end lost 8 bases, and 16 bases lay between the germline ends. The CDR3 spells CASSLRLVSGDTIYF. In nucleotides, the CDR3 is TGTGCCAGCAGTTTAAGGCTAGTCAGCGGAGACACCATATATTTT.

This clonotype was counted a few times. The rearrangement links TRBV19 to TRBJ1-1; D is uncertain. The CDR3 is 14 amino acids. Germline loops: CDR1 LNHDA, CDR2 SQIVND (reference sequence). Trimming pared 7 bases from V and 4 bases from J, leaving 16 bases between. CDR3 nucleotide sequence: TGTGCCAGTATGTGGACGAGGGATAGCACTGAAGCTTTCTTT. Protein: CASMWTRDSTEAFF. Full variable domain (rest looked up from reference TRBV19 and TRBJ1-1): DGGITQSPKYLFRKEGQNVTLSCEQNLNHDAMYWYRQDPGQGLRLIYYSQIVNDFQKGDIAEGYSVSREKKESFPLTVTSAQKNPTAFYLCASMWTRDSTEAFFGQGTRLTVV.

This clonotype was detected ten times or more. The chain uses TRBV20-1 and TRBJ2-7; D is uncertain. Trimming shortened V by 6 bases and J by 2 bases, and 17 bases separated the two germline ends. The V gene's germline CDR1 is DFQATT and CDR2 SNEGSKA (reference sequence). There are 14 residues in the CDR3. CDR3 DNA: TGCAGTGCGAGCAGTGGCCTCTCGGCCTACGAGCAGTACTTC. This codes for CSASSGLSAYEQYF.

This clonotype was recorded many times. CDR3 sequence: CASSFRIPGQGSTDTQYF. In nucleotides, the CDR3 is TGTGCCAGCAGTTTCCGGATACCGGGACAGGGGAGCACAGATACGCAGTATTTT. The J gene is TRBJ2-3, the V gene TRBV27; 10 bases agree with TRBD1. The V and J ends lost 3 bases and 0 bases, in that order; junction bases with no gene match: 9. The CDR3 is 18 amino acids. In germline, CDR1 is MNHEY, CDR2 SMNVEV (reference sequence).

In its sample, this clonotype was seen many times. J is TRBJ1-5 and V is TRBV6-1, with D perhaps TRBD1 (5 bases). CDR1 MNHNS and CDR2 SASEGT come from the germline V gene. The CDR3 totals 14 residues. Trimming took 6 bases from V and 6 from J, leaving 15 bases between them. The CDR3: CASRTGAIGQPQHF. The DNA of the CDR3 is TGTGCCAGCAGAACCGGGGCTATCGGTCAGCCCCAGCATTTT.